Listed here is a single T cell receptor (beta chain). As yet, its antigen is unknown. The method was immunoSEQ multiplex PCR; TCRdb's version includes in-frame clones alone and lacks a portion of them. The sample contains about 140,000 clones, approximately 90% of which appear only once. This CDR3 has 12 residues. J lost 7 bases, V lost 11 bases, and 7 bases had no gene match. The germline CDR1 and CDR2 sequences are LNHDA and SQIVND (reference sequence). This record comes from a study of cytotoxic CD8 clonotypes in ibrutinib-treated CLL. The overall study: The patients comprised 11 relapsed/refractory and around 16 treatment-naive cases, around 17 IGHV unmutated. Samples showed on average about 260,000 productive templates and 90,000 or so productive rearrangements. Study results and limitations: Patients had baseline clonality above age-matched healthy donors, and this clonality moved with circulating CD8+ T-cell counts.

The genes are TRBV19 and TRBJ2-2; TRBD1 matches 7 bases. Sequencing was performed on PBMCs, taken after 12 months of ibrutinib treatment. This clonotype was sampled from a human donor with chronic lymphocytic leukemia. This CDR3 reads CAGKTGFGELFF. The CDR3 nucleotides read TGTGCCGGGAAGACAGGGTTCGGGGAGCTGTTTTTT.